This TCR beta chain was obtained from a study of control samples from healthy donors and cancer patients. Here immunoSEQ multiplex PCR was the method, and the copy in TCRdb shows in-frame clones only, minus some. The sample has about 130,000 clones, 92% seen once. Sequencing was performed on blood. This TCR was recovered from a woman aged 50 to 60 in good health.

The CDR3 DNA reads TGCGCCAGCATCAAACAGTGGAGCTCTGGAAACACCATATATTTT. Translated, it gives CASIKQWSSGNTIYF. This chain connects TRBV10-1 to TRBJ1-3; D remains unclear. V was shortened by 7 bases and J by 0 bases, with 13 bases between the two germline ends. Germline values: CDR1 WNHNN, CDR2 SYGVQD (reference sequence). The CDR3 runs 15 residues.